Listed below are T cell receptor beta chains from one sample, sequenced in a study of vaccination effects on CD4 cells after COVID-19. Measured with immunoSEQ multiplex PCR; TCRdb has only the in-frame clones, and not every one. This sample has 15,000 or so clones, with approximately 82% found just once. Their antigens are not known. The sequenced sample was CD4+ T cells from PBMCs cultured with HCoV-229E spike peptides, obtained before COVID-19 vaccination. All receptors come from a human donor who received a COVID-19 vaccine. The CDR3 runs from the conserved cysteine through the conserved F or W. A D gene is named only where the DNA matches it firmly. Some rows have no size entry. The others give once, few or many, or a class for an expanded clone.

- TRBD2 TRBJ2-7 TRBV7-6 TGTGCCAGCAGCCCACTCTTTAGCGGGAGCCCCCCTGTAGCCTACGAGCAGTACTTC CASSPLFSGSPPVAYEQYF
- TRBD2 TRBJ2-7 TRBV3-1/TRBV3-2 TGTGCCAGCAGGTTGGGGAGGTCTAGCGGAGCCTACGAGCAGTACTTC CASRLGRSSGAYEQYF
- TRBD1 TRBJ1-2 TRBV28 TGTGCCAGCAGTTTATCCCAGGGGGTGGATGGCTACACCTTC CASSLSQGVDGYTF
once TRBD1 TRBJ1-4 TRBV5-1 TGCGCCAGCAGCTTGGAGACAGGGCGCGTGGTGAAACTGTTTTTT CASSLETGRVVKLFF
- - TRBJ2-7 TRBV28 TGTGCCAGCAGTTTAACTGGGGCCTACGAGCAGTACTTC CASSLTGAYEQYF
- TRBD1 TRBJ2-7 TRBV2 TGTGCCAGCAGGCGACCCGGGACAGGGTCCGACGAGCAGTACTTC CASRRPGTGSDEQYF
- - TRBJ1-2 TRBV2 TGTGCCAGCAGTGGGGCGGGGGGCTATGGCTACACCTTC CASSGAGGYGYTF
- - TRBJ2-2 TRBV6-5 TGTGCCAGCCCCACTCCACCGAACACCGGGGAGCTGTTTTTT CASPTPPNTGELFF
- - TRBJ1-3 TRBV18 TGTGCCACCCAAGAGGGCCCTGGAAACACCATATATTTT CATQEGPGNTIYF
- TRBD1 TRBJ2-6 TRBV10-3 TGTGCCATCAGTGAGAGAGGGGGACAGGTGAGCTCTGGGGCCAACGTCCTGACTTTC CAISERGGQVSSGANVLTF
- - TRBJ1-1 TRBV15 TGTGCCACCAGCAGAGAGTGGGCGGTGAACACTGAAGCTTTCTTT CATSREWAVNTEAFF
- TRBD1 TRBJ1-1 TRBV7-8 TGTGCCAGCAGCCCGCGGACAGGGCCTATGAACACTGAAGCTTTCTTT CASSPRTGPMNTEAFF
- TRBD1 TRBJ2-2 TRBV9 TGTGCCAGCAGCGTAGGGCAGGGGGCGAACACCGGGGAGCTGTTTTTT CASSVGQGANTGELFF
- - TRBJ1-6 TRBV19 TGTGCCAGTAGTATACACCTTATAGATTCACCCCTCCACTTT CASSIHLIDSPLHF
once - TRBJ1-2 TRBV5-4 TGTGCCACCTACCGGTCCGGGGGCGCGGGCTACACCTTC CATYRSGGAGYTF
once - TRBJ2-1 TRBV21-1 TGTGCCAGCAGGCCCGATCATCTCGTCTACAATGAGCAGTTCTTC CASRPDHLVYNEQFF
- - TRBJ2-1 TRBV5-1 TGCGCCAGCAGCGCGGTACTAGCAGGTGAGCAGTTCTTC CASSAVLAGEQFF
- - TRBJ2-3 TRBV19 TGTGCCAGTAGTATGTCCAGGAGCACAGATACGCAGTATTTT CASSMSRSTDTQYF
- TRBD1 TRBJ2-2 TRBV6-5 TGTGCCAGCCACGAGACAGGGGGAACCGGGGAGCTGTTTTTT CASHETGGTGELFF
- - TRBJ2-1 TRBV4-2 TGTGCCAGCAGCCAAGATGGCGCGGGGGCCTATCAGTGGCAGTTCTTC CASSQDGAGAYQWQFF
- - TRBJ2-2 TRBV18 TGTGCCAGCTCACCACCGAGACTAGTACAAAACATCGGGGAGCTGTTTTTT CASSPPRLVQNIGELFF
- TRBD1 TRBJ2-5 TRBV5-1 TGCGCCAGCAGCTTGGGCGGGACAGGGGGCCAAGAGACCCAGTACTTC CASSLGGTGGQETQYF
- - TRBJ1-2 TRBV6-1 TGTGCCAGCAGTGAAGCGTCGGGAGGGGCTGGCTACACCTTC CASSEASGGAGYTF
- TRBD1 TRBJ2-5 TRBV7-9 TGTGCCAGCAGCTTAAAGATCTTGGGCGGACAGGGAAGTTCGGAGACCCAGTACTTC CASSLKILGGQGSSETQYF
- TRBD1 TRBJ2-5 TRBV7-3 TGTGCCAGCAGCCGGACAGGGGGCCAAGAGACCCAGTACTTC CASSRTGGQETQYF
- - TRBJ1-1 TRBV7-9 TGTGCCAGCAGCTCCCCAGGGCTGGGGACTGAAGCTTTCTTT CASSSPGLGTEAFF